The rows below give T cell receptor beta chains drawn from one sample of a study of T cell changes during pregnancy in multiple sclerosis. The data were produced by immunoSEQ multiplex PCR, yet TCRdb's version contains in-frame clones alone and is incomplete. The sample has fewer than 130,000 clones, just over 90% seen once. Source: peripheral blood, taken after pregnancy. Receptors were obtained from a female donor with multiple sclerosis, enrolled in a pregnancy study. CDR3s include the opening cysteine and the closing phenylalanine or tryptophan. Each record gives: D gene, clone size, J gene, V gene, CDR3 DNA, CDR3 protein. D genes are given only for firm matches. A clone size is listed for some rows: how often the clone was seen (once, few, many), or a class if it is expanded.

.	once	TRBJ2-3	TRBV7-7	TGTGCTAGCAGCCCGAGCGGAGGTTCAAATACGCAGTATTTT	CASSPSGGSNTQYF
.	.	TRBJ1-1	TRBV13	TGTGCCAGCAGCTTAGCCCCGTGGGGCACACGAGAAGCTTTCTTT	CASSLAPWGTREAFF
TRBD1	.	TRBJ1-6	TRBV10-3	TGTGCCATCAGTGGGACAGGGGCAAATTCACCCCTCCACTTT	CAISGTGANSPLHF
.	.	TRBJ1-4	TRBV9	TGTGCCAGCAGCGGTAGACAGGCGGAAGAAAAACTGTTTTTT	CASSGRQAEEKLFF
TRBD1	.	TRBJ1-2	TRBV19	TGTGCCAGTAGTCTAATACTAGGACAGGGGGCTAACTATGGCTACACCTTC	CASSLILGQGANYGYTF
.	.	TRBJ2-1	TRBV14	TGTGCCAGCAGCCTTTGGGGCGGGGAAAATGAGCAGTTCTTC	CASSLWGGENEQFF
TRBD1	.	TRBJ1-1	TRBV19	TGTGCCAGTAGACAAACAGGGGTGAACACTGAAGCTTTCTTT	CASRQTGVNTEAFF
.	.	TRBJ2-6	TRBV5-1	TGCGCCAGCAGCTTGGCCTTCGGCTCTGGGGCCAACGTCCTGACTTTC	CASSLAFGSGANVLTF
TRBD1	.	TRBJ2-5	TRBV5-1	TGCGCCAGCAGCTTGGGACAGGGCGAAGAGACCCAGTACTTC	CASSLGQGEETQYF
.	.	TRBJ1-4	TRBV4-1	TGCGCCAGCAGCCAGCTAGAGGGCAATGAAAAACTGTTTTTT	CASSQLEGNEKLFF
TRBD1	.	TRBJ1-1	TRBV19	TGTGCCAGTAGTGATCGACAGGGGGACACTGAAGCTTTCTTT	CASSDRQGDTEAFF
.	once	TRBJ1-5	TRBV21-1	TGTGCCAGCAGCAGACAGGTCTATAGCAATCAGCCCCAGCATTTT	CASSRQVYSNQPQHF
TRBD1	.	TRBJ1-6	TRBV13	TGTGCCAGCAGCCTACGGGACAGGTATAATTCACCCCTCCACTTT	CASSLRDRYNSPLHF
TRBD1	.	TRBJ1-1	TRBV19	TGTGCCAGTAGAACCCGGGACAGGGAGAGGACTGAAGCTTTCTTT	CASRTRDRERTEAFF
.	.	TRBJ2-1	TRBV21-1	TGTGCCAGCAGCAAAGAAGGGGTCTCCTACAATGAGCAGTTCTTC	CASSKEGVSYNEQFF
.	.	TRBJ1-1	TRBV5-1	TGCGCCAGCAGCTTCCTAGAGGGGAACACTGAAGCTTTCTTT	CASSFLEGNTEAFF
.	.	TRBJ2-1	TRBV30	TGTGCCTGGGGCCCCCTCGAGGGTGAGCAGTTCTTC	CAWGPLEGEQFF
TRBD2	once	TRBJ2-7	TRBV18	TGTGCCAGCTCACCGCCGGGAGGCCTCGAGCAGTACTTC	CASSPPGGLEQYF
.	.	TRBJ2-6	TRBV5-1	TGCGCCAGCAGCTTGGTCAGGGCTGGGGCCAACGTCCTGACTTTC	CASSLVRAGANVLTF
TRBD1	.	TRBJ1-6	TRBV27	TGTGCCAGCAGTTTAATATCAGGGGACAGGGGACCTTCACCCCTCCACTTT	CASSLISGDRGPSPLHF
.	.	TRBJ1-1	TRBV7-8	TGTGCCAGCACCCCGACGGTAGCGGGGACTGAAGCTTTCTTT	CASTPTVAGTEAFF
TRBD1	.	TRBJ1-2	TRBV28	TGTGCCAGCAGAAACTCCGGGACAGGGGAAGTCTTCTTC	CASRNSGTGEVFF